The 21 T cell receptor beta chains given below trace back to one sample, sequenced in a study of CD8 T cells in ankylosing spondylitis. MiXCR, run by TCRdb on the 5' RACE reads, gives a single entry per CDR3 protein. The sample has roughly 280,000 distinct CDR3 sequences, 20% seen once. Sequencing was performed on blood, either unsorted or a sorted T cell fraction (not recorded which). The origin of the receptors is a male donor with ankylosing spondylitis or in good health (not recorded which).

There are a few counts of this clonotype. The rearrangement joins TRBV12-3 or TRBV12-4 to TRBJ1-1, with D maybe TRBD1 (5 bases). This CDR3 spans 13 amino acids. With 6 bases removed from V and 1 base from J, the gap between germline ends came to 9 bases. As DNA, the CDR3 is TGTGCCAGCAGGGGGGATGGGAACACTGAAGCTTTCTTT. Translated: CASRGDGNTEAFF.

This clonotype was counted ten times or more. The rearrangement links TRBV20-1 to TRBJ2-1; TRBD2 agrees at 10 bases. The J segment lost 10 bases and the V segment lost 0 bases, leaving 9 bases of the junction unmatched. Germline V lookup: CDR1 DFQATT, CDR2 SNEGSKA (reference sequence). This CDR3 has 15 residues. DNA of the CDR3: TGCAGTGCTAGAGAAGGGACTAGCGTCATAATGGAGCAGTTCTTC. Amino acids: CSAREGTSVIMEQFF.

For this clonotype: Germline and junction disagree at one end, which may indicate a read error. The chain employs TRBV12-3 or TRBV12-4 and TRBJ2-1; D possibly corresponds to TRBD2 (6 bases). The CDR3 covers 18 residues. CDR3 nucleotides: TGTGCCATCAGTTCCCCCACGGAGGGACCGAAATCCTACAATGAGCAGTTCTTC. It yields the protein CAISSPTEGPKSYNEQFF.

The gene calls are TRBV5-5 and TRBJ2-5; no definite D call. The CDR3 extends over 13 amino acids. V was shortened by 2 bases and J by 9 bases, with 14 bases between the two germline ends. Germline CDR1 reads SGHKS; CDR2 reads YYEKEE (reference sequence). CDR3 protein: CASSFQITWSQYF. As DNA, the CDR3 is TGTGCCAGCAGCTTCCAAATTACGTGGTCCCAGTACTTC.

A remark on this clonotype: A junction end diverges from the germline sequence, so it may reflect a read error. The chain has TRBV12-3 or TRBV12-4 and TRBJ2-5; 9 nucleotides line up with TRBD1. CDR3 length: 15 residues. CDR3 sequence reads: CTSSSPGQGQETQYF. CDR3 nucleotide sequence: TGTACCAGCAGTTCCCCGGGACAGGGACAAGAGACCCAGTACTTC.

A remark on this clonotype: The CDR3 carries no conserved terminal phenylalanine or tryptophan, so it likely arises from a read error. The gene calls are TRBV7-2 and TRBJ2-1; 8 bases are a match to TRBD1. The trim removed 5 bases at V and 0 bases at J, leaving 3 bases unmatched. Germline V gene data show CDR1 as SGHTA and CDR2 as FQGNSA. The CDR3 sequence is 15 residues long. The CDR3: CASSRTGSSYNEQFY. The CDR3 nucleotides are TGTGCCAGCAGCCGGACAGGGAGCTCCTACAATGAGCAGTTCTAC.

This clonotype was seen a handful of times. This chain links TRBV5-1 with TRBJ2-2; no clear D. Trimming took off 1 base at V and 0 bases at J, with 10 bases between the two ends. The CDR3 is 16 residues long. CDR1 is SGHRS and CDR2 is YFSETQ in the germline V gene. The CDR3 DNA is TGCGCCAGCAGCTTGCGGGCGGCCGCGAACACCGGGGAGCTGTTTTTT. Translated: CASSLRAAANTGELFF.

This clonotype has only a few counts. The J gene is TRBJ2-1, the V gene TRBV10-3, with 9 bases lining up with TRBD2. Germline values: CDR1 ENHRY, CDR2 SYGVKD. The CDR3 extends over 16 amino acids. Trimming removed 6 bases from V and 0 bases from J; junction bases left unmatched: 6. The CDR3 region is CAIRDSGGSSYNEQFF. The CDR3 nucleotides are TGTGCCATCAGGGATAGCGGGGGCTCCTCCTACAATGAGCAGTTCTTC.

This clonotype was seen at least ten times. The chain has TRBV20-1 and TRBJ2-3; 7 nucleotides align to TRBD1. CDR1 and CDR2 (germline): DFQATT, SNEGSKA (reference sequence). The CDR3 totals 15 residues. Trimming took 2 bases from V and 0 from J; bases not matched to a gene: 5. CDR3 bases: TGCAGTGCTAGAAATGGCAGGGGGAGCACAGATACGCAGTATTTT. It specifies CSARNGRGSTDTQYF.

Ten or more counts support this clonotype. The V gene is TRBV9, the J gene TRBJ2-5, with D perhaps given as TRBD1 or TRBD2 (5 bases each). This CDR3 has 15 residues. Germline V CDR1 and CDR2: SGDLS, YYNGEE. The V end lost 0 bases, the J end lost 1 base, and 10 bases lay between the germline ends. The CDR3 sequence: CASSVAGGPQETQYF. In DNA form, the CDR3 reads TGTGCCAGCAGCGTAGCTGGGGGACCCCAAGAGACCCAGTACTTC.

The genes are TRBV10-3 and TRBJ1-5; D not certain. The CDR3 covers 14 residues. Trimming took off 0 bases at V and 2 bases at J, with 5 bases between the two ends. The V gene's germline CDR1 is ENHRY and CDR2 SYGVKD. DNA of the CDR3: TGTGCCATCAGTGAGTCGGCCGGCAATCAGCCCCAGCATTTT. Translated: CAISESAGNQPQHF.

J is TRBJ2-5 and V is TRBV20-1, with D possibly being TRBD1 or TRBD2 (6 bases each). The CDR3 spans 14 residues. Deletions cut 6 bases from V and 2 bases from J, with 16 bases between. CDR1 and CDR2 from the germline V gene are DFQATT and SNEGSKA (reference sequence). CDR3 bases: TGCAGTGCGGGGGGCGGGGACGGGCAAGAGACCCAGTACTTC. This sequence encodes CSAGGGDGQETQYF.

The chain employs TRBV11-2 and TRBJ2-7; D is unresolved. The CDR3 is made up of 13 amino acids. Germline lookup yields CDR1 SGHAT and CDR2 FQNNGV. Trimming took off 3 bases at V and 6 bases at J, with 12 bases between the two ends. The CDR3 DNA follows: TGTGCCAGCAGCTTCGTGCCGCGCGCCGAGCAGTACGTC. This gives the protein CASSFVPRAEQYV.

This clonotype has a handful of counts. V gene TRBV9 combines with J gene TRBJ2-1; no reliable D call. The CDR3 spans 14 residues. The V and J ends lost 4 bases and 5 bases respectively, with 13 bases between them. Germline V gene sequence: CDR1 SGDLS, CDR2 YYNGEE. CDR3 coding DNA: TGTGCCAGCAGCTCCCCTCTTGTGGACAATGAGCAGTTCTTC. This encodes CASSSPLVDNEQFF.

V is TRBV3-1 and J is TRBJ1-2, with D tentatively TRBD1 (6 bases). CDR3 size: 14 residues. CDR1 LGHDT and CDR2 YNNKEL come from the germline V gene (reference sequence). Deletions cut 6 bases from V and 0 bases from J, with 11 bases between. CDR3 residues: CASSAGHSNYGYTF. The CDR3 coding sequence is TGTGCCAGCAGTGCGGGACACTCTAACTATGGCTACACCTTC.

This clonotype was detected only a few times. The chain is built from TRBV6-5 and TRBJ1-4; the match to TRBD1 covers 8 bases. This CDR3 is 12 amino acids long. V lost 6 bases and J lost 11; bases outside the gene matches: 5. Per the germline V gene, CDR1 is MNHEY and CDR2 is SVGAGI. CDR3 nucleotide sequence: TGTGCCAGCAGGGACAGGGAAGAGAAACTGTTTTTT. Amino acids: CASRDREEKLFF.

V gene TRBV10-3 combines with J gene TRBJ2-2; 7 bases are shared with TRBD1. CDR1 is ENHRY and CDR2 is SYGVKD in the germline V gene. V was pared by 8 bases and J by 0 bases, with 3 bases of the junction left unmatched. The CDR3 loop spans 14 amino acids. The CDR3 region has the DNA TGTGCCATCGGTACAGGGGCGAACACCGGGGAGCTGTTTTTT. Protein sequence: CAIGTGANTGELFF.

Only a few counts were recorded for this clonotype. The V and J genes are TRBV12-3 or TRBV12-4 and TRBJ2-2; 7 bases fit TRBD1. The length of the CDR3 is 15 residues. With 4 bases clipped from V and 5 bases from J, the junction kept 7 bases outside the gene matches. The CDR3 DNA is TGTGCCAGCAGTTCGTCGACAGGGTTTACCGGGGAGCTGTTTTTT. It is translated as CASSSSTGFTGELFF.

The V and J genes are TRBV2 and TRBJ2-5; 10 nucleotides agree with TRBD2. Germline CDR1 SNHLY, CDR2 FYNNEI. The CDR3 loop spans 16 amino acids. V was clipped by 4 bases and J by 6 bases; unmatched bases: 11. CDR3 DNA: TGTGCCAGCAGTGGCCCCCGGGCTAGCGGGAGTAAGACCCAGTACTTC. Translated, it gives CASSGPRASGSKTQYF.

CDR3 in DNA: TGTGCCTGGAAGGTAGCAGGCAATGAGCAGTTCTTC. This sequence encodes CAWKVAGNEQFF. The chain is built from TRBV30 and TRBJ2-1; no clear D. The CDR3 totals 12 residues. Trimming shortened V by 4 bases and J by 6 bases, and 10 bases separated the two germline ends. Germline CDR1 is GTSNPN and CDR2 is SVGIG (reference sequence). The full variable domain, rest sourced from reference TRBV30 and TRBJ2-1, is SQTIHQWPATLVQPVGSPLSLECTVEGTSNPNLYWYRQAAGRGLQLLFYSVGIGQISSEVPQNLSASRPQDRQFILSSKKLLLSDSGFYLCAWKVAGNEQFFGPGTRLTVL.

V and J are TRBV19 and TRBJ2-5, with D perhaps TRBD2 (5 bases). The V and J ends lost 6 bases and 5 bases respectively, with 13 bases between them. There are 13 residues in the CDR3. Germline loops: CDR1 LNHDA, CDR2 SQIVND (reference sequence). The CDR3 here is CASSWGVSETQYF. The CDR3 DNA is TGTGCCAGTAGCTGGGGAGTCTCGGAGACCCAGTACTTC.